What follows are 11 T cell receptor beta chains derived from one specimen sequenced in a study of cytomegalovirus exposure and HLA in healthy donors. The PCR contained 60 Vbeta and 13 Jbeta primers. Profiling relied on immunoSEQ multiplex PCR, and the TCRdb table lists in-frame clones only, not all of them. This listing includes about 44,000 clones. Specimen: PBMCs. The receptors stem from a male donor in good health and CMV-seronegative.

The chain carries TRBV7-9 and TRBJ1-5; 9 nucleotides align to TRBD1. The V segment lost 5 bases and the J segment 4 bases; nucleotides outside the gene matches: 3. The germline gives CDR1 SEHNR, CDR2 FQNEAQ (reference sequence). This CDR3 has 14 residues. The CDR3 coding sequence is TGTGCCAGCAGCCGGACAGGGGAGAATCAGCCCCAGCATTTT. This translates into CASSRTGENQPQHF.

The J gene is TRBJ2-3, the V gene TRBV4-1; D not certain. This CDR3 has 16 amino acids. Germline CDR1 reads MGHRA; CDR2 reads YSYEKL. V was trimmed by 4 bases and J by 3 bases, leaving 17 bases between them. CDR3 nucleotide sequence: TGCGCCAGCAGCCGAGACGGCAGCAAAGCGACAGATACGCAGTATTTT. It specifies CASSRDGSKATDTQYF.

The chain combines TRBV2 with TRBJ2-1, with D perhaps matching TRBD2 (6 bases). Per germline, CDR1 SNHLY and CDR2 FYNNEI. Trimming cost V 4 bases and J 8 bases, with 33 bases left between them. CDR3 length: 20 amino acids. The CDR3 sequence is CASSGRGAPRAEPHRDEQFF. In DNA form, the CDR3 reads TGTGCCAGCAGTGGGAGGGGCGCCCCTAGAGCGGAACCTCATCGCGATGAGCAGTTCTTC.

The chain uses TRBV28 and TRBJ1-2; D gene ambiguous. The CDR3 length is 14 residues. Trimming took 8 bases from V and 4 from J, leaving 17 bases between them. Germline CDR1 reads MDHEN; CDR2 reads SYDVKM. CDR3 in DNA: TGTGCCAGCCGGGTTGTTAGAAACCTCTATGGCTACACCTTC. Residues: CASRVVRNLYGYTF.

CDR3 loop: CASSPSLYAFNEQFF. CDR3 nucleotide sequence: TGTGCCAGCAGTCCGAGTCTGTACGCGTTTAATGAGCAGTTCTTC. The chain joins TRBV6-5 to TRBJ2-1; D not certain. The CDR3 totals 15 residues. Trimming took 5 bases from V and 7 from J, leaving 18 bases between them. Germline CDR1 and CDR2: MNHEY and SVGAGI.

The chain couples TRBV11-2 to TRBJ1-1; the D gene is possibly TRBD1 (5 bases). V was trimmed by 2 bases and J by 1 base, leaving 11 bases between them. Germline CDR1 reads SGHAT; CDR2 reads FQNNGV. CDR3 length equals 15 residues. CDR3 in DNA: TGTGCCAGCAGCTTATTTGGCGGGGGGAACACTGAAGCTTTCTTT. It is translated as CASSLFGGGNTEAFF.

This chain uses TRBV5-1 with TRBJ2-5, with a possible D match to TRBD1 (6 bases). V was clipped by 3 bases and J by 2 bases, with 11 bases between them. This CDR3 has 14 residues. Germline loops: CDR1 SGHRS, CDR2 YFSETQ. CDR3 sequence: CASSWNRDQETQYF. In DNA, the CDR3 is TGCGCCAGCAGCTGGAACAGGGATCAAGAGACCCAGTACTTC.

The V call is TRBV6-5, the J call TRBJ1-6, with D possibly matching TRBD1 (5 bases). V was trimmed by 3 bases and J by 9 bases, leaving 15 bases between them. The CDR3 has 15 amino acids. Germline assignment: CDR1 MNHEY and CDR2 SVGAGI. The CDR3 region has the DNA TGTGCCAGCAGTTATTACCGTCGTCAGGGTTCACCCCTCCACTTT. Translating gives CASSYYRRQGSPLHF.

The chain combines TRBV27 with TRBJ2-7; D gene uncertain. This CDR3 region has 11 residues. CDR1 is MNHEY and CDR2 is SMNVEV in the germline V gene (reference sequence). V lost 6 bases to trimming and J lost 2 bases, with 5 bases between them. CDR3 nucleotide sequence: TGTGCCAGCAGCGGAGCCTACGAGCAGTACTTC. This encodes CASSGAYEQYF.

The chain recombines TRBV28 with TRBJ2-3; D is perhaps TRBD2 (6 bases). Trimming took off 6 bases at V and 8 bases at J, with 15 bases between the two ends. CDR1 is MDHEN, CDR2 SYDVKM, per germline. The CDR3 totals 13 residues. The CDR3 DNA follows: TGTGCCAGCAGCTACCTTAGCGGAGGTACGCAGTATTTT. The encoded protein is CASSYLSGGTQYF. Complete variable domain (other parts from reference TRBV28 and TRBJ2-3): DVKVTQSSRYLVKRTGEKVFLECVQDMDHENMFWYRQDPGLGLRLIYFSYDVKMKEKGDIPEGYSVSREKKERFSLILESASTNQTSMYLCASSYLSGGTQYFGPGTRLTVL.

Of note for this clone: Relative to the germline gene, one junction end is altered; a read error may explain this. This chain connects TRBV7-9 to TRBJ2-1; TRBD1 matches at 7 bases. The CDR3 covers 15 residues. Germline V lookup: CDR1 SEHNR, CDR2 FQNEAQ (reference sequence). This CDR3 is CASSLGQSSDNEQFF. The CDR3 bases are TGTGCCAGCAGCTTGGGACAGAGCTCCGACAATGAGCAGTTCTTC.